This TCR beta chain was sequenced during a study of CD8 T cells in ankylosing spondylitis. 5'-RACE, quantitative and with molecular barcodes, yielded the TCR beta libraries. TCRdb re-called the 5' RACE reads with MiXCR, one entry per CDR3 protein. The sample lists some 220,000 distinct CDR3 sequences; about 7% were seen once. Study-level points and caveats: Earlier reports found some motif variants in synovial fluid and blood in reactive arthritis. Matched ankylosing spondylitis synovial fluid reportedly contained a significantly enriched population of disease-linked clones. About 8 highly homologous variants made up a TCR beta motif, and this motif appeared characteristic of ankylosing spondylitis blood. CD8+ disease-linked clones were present at relatively low frequencies in blood.

Turning to this clonotype: Antigen specificity is unknown.

Sequenced material: blood, either unsorted or a sorted T cell fraction (not recorded which). This clonotype was sampled from a male donor with ankylosing spondylitis.

CDR3 nucleotides: TGTGCCAGCAGTTTATGGGGCAGGGGGCTCTTTACTGGGGCCAACGTCCTGACTTTC. As protein: CASSLWGRGLFTGANVLTF. The chain joins TRBV27 to TRBJ2-6; 8 bases line up with TRBD1. This CDR3 is 19 amino acids long. In germline, CDR1 is MNHEY, CDR2 SMNVEV (reference sequence). J was trimmed by 2 bases and V by 1 base; bases with no gene match: 10.